This T cell receptor (beta chain) derives from a study of shared clonotypes between healthy human individuals. Trimming removed 2 bases from V and 6 bases from J, with 12 bases in between. This CDR3 is 14 amino acids long. Germline values: CDR1 SGHRS, CDR2 YFSETQ. The study drew all its donors from Caucasian adults living in Nashville, Tennessee. The table came from immunoSEQ multiplex PCR; TCRdb's copy has only in-frame clones and leaves some out. The data show approximately 1,000,000 clones, with more than 75% seen just once and 0.5% to 0.6% held by the top ten. The sequence was collected from a man younger than 35 in good health. Some clones in this sample may be carry-over from other donors' samples. The chain uses TRBV5-1 and TRBJ1-5; tentative D call: TRBD1 (5 bases). The sequenced material came from memory CD4+ T cells from PBMCs. Subset described: CD45RA-negative fraction. CDR3: CASSFLGGGQPQHF. As DNA, the CDR3 is TGCGCCAGCAGCTTTCTGGGGGGTGGTCAGCCCCAGCATTTT.